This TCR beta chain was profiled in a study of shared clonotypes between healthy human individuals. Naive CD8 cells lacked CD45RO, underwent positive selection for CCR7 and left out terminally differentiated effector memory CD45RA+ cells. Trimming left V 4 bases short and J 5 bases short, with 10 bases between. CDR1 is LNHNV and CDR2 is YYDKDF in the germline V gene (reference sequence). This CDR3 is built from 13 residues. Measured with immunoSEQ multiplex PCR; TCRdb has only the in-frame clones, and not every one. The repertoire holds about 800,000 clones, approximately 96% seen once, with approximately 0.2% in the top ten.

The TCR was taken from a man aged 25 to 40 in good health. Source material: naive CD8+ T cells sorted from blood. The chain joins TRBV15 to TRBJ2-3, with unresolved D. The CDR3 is CATSIVPRDTQYF. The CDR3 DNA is TGTGCCACCAGCATCGTACCCCGAGATACGCAGTATTTT.